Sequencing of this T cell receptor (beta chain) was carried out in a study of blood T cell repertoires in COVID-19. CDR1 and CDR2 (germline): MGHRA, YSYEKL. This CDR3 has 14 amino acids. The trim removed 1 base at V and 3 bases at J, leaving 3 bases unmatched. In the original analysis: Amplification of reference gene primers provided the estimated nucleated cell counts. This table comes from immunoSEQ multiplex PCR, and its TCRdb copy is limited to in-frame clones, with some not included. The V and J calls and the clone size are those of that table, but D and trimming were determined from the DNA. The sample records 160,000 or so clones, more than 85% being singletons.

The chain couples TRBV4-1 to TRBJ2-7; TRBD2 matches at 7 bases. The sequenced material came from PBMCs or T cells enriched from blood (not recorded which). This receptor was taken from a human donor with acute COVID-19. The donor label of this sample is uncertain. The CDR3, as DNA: TGCGCCAGCAGCCAAGTGGCGGGGGTCTACGAGCAGTACTTC. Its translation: CASSQVAGVYEQYF.